Listed below are T cell receptor beta chains from one sample, sequenced in a study of cytomegalovirus exposure and HLA in healthy donors. TCRdb's table, derived via immunoSEQ multiplex PCR, lists solely in-frame clones and lacks some. The table has about 170,000 clones, around 80% seen once. Sequencing input: PBMCs. The receptors originated from a male donor in good health and CMV-seronegative. Both conserved end residues are part of each CDR3. The order of the fields is V gene, clone size, J gene, D gene, CDR3 DNA, CDR3 protein. D genes are given only for firm matches. Clone size is given for some rows only: seen once, a few or many times, or a class if the clone is expanded.

TRBV5-4,-,TRBJ2-1,TRBD2,TGTGCCAGCAGCTTGGGGTCTAGCGGGAATAGTGAGCAGTTCTTC,CASSLGSSGNSEQFF
TRBV6-6,-,TRBJ2-1,-,TGTGCCGTCGACAGGGCCGGGGGGGATGAGCAGTTCTTC,CAVDRAGGDEQFF
TRBV7-2,-,TRBJ2-7,-,TGTGCCAGCAGCACCCGTGACACGAAGAACTACGAGCAGTACTTC,CASSTRDTKNYEQYF
TRBV18,few,TRBJ2-7,TRBD2,TGTGCCAGCTCACCCAAGCGGGGGTCAGAAGGTGGCTACGAGCAGTACTTC,CASSPKRGSEGGYEQYF
TRBV27,-,TRBJ2-1,TRBD2,TGTGCCAGCGGGGGACTAGCGGAAAATGAGCAGTTCTTC,CASGGLAENEQFF
TRBV5-1,-,TRBJ2-2,TRBD2,TGCGCCAGCAGCTCAGAATTAGCGGGGGCCTTCGGAACCGGGGAGCTGTTTTTT,CASSSELAGAFGTGELFF
TRBV4-1,-,TRBJ2-1,TRBD2,TGCGCCAGCAGCCAAGTCGGACTAGCGGGAGAGGGGCTCTTC,CASSQVGLAGEGLF
TRBV13,-,TRBJ2-3,-,TGTGCCAGCTCTCTTGGGCCCCTCGAGGGTACGCAGTATTTT,CASSLGPLEGTQYF
TRBV7-6,-,TRBJ2-3,TRBD2,TGTGCCAGCAGCTTCGGACTAGCGGGGGACTCTAGCACAGATACGCAGTATTTT,CASSFGLAGDSSTDTQYF
TRBV7-6,-,TRBJ2-5,TRBD2,TGTGCCAGCAGCACCGGACTAGCGGGGGGCGGGGGAGAGACCCAGTACTTC,CASSTGLAGGGGETQYF
TRBV19,-,TRBJ2-7,TRBD2,TGTGCCAGCCAGTCCAGAAAAGGGCCTAGCGGAGCCTACGAGCAGTACTTC,CASQSRKGPSGAYEQYF
TRBV5-4,-,TRBJ2-3,TRBD2,TGTGCCAGCAGCTCGGGACTAGCGGAGCCAGATACGCAGTATTTT,CASSSGLAEPDTQYF
TRBV7-3,-,TRBJ2-5,TRBD1,TGTGCCAGCAGCTCGTACAGGGGGCGCGCCGAGACCCAGTACTTC,CASSSYRGRAETQYF
TRBV6-1,-,TRBJ1-4,-,TGTGCCAGCAGTGAAGCAGGAGGTTCGACAACTAATGAAAAACTGTTTTTT,CASSEAGGSTTNEKLFF
TRBV6-1,few,TRBJ2-7,TRBD1,TGTGCCACTCGGGACAGGGGGCTCTACGAGCAGTACTTC,CATRDRGLYEQYF
TRBV7-8,-,TRBJ2-7,-,TGTGCCAGCAGCTTCAGTGACAGCTACGAGCAGTACTTC,CASSFSDSYEQYF
TRBV5-6,once,TRBJ1-6,TRBD1,TGTGCCAGCAGCAACACCGGGACAGGTAGCTCCTATAATTCACCCCTCCACTTT,CASSNTGTGSSYNSPLHF
TRBV5-1,-,TRBJ2-7,-,TGCGCCAGCAGCTTGGGACAGCTTTCCGAGCAGTACTTC,CASSLGQLSEQYF
TRBV10-3,few,TRBJ2-7,TRBD1,TGTGCCGTCGAGAGCCGGGACAGGGGTTACGAGCAGTACTTC,CAVESRDRGYEQYF
TRBV28,-,TRBJ1-5,TRBD1,TGTGCCAGCAGTTTATTCGGGACAGGGAGTCAGCCCCAGCATTTT,CASSLFGTGSQPQHF
TRBV7-9,-,TRBJ1-2,-,TGTGCCAGCAGCTTAGGTCAGAAAAGAGAGCCGGGCTATGGCTACACCTTC,CASSLGQKREPGYGYTF
TRBV7-2,-,TRBJ1-2,-,TGTGCCAGCAGCTTAGGGCCAGGGGATGGCTACACCTTC,CASSLGPGDGYTF
TRBV6-5,-,TRBJ1-1,-,TGTGCCAGCAGGTACGACAGCACCACTGAAGCTTTCTTT,CASRYDSTTEAFF
TRBV7-3,-,TRBJ2-3,TRBD2,TGTGCCAGCAGCTTCACTAGCGGGAGCGCAGATACGCAGTATTTT,CASSFTSGSADTQYF
TRBV7-8,-,TRBJ2-1,-,TGTGCCAGCAGGAACAGCAGGGTAGTCAATGAGCAGTTCTTC,CASRNSRVVNEQFF
TRBV5-1,-,TRBJ2-3,-,TGCGCCAGCAGCTTGAGCGGACCTGGCACAGATACGCAGTATTTT,CASSLSGPGTDTQYF
TRBV6-5,-,TRBJ1-2,TRBD1,TGTGCCAGCAGCTCCAGACAGGGGGCAGGCTATGGCTACACCTTC,CASSSRQGAGYGYTF
TRBV7-8,-,TRBJ2-5,TRBD1,TGTGCCAGCAGCCCACCCGCGTCTCCGGGACAGGGGTTTAGAGAGACCCAGTACTTC,CASSPPASPGQGFRETQYF
TRBV27,once,TRBJ1-2,-,TGTGCCAGCAGTTCCACTGTAGGACAGCTCTATGGCTACCCCTTC,CASSSTVGQLYGYPF
TRBV7-7,few,TRBJ1-1,TRBD1,TGTGCCAGCAGCTTGACAGGGTGGACTGAAGCTTTCTTT,CASSLTGWTEAFF
TRBV6-1,-,TRBJ2-3,TRBD2,TGTGCCAGCAGGGGGACTAGCGGATTCACAGATACGCAGTATTTT,CASRGTSGFTDTQYF
TRBV15,-,TRBJ1-6,TRBD1,TGTGCCACCAGCAGAGCCGGGACAGGGGGTTCACCCCTCCACTTT,CATSRAGTGGSPLHF
TRBV5-1,-,TRBJ2-5,TRBD2,TGCGCCAGCAGTCCGGGGGGGGCTCGAGAGACCCAGTACTTC,CASSPGGARETQYF
TRBV4-3,-,TRBJ1-2,TRBD1,TGCGCCAGCAGCCAAGTCTATCGGCAGGGGGCTTGTGGCTACACCTTC,CASSQVYRQGACGYTF
TRBV7-2,-,TRBJ2-3,-,TGTGCCAGCAGCCCTAGGGGCGATACGCAGTATTTT,CASSPRGDTQYF
TRBV6-1,few,TRBJ1-1,-,TGTGCCAGCAGTACGACAGGTAACACTGAAGCTTTCTTT,CASSTTGNTEAFF
TRBV15,-,TRBJ1-2,TRBD1,TGTGCCACCAGCGTTGGGACAGGGGGCACCTATGGCTACACCTTC,CATSVGTGGTYGYTF
TRBV2,-,TRBJ2-4,TRBD1,TGTGCCAGCAGTCTGGACAGGGGGAAAAACATTCAGTACTTC,CASSLDRGKNIQYF
TRBV20-1,-,TRBJ2-5,-,TGCAGTGCTAGGACAGAAGAGACCCAGTACTTC,CSARTEETQYF
TRBV27,-,TRBJ2-5,TRBD1,TGTGCCAGCAGTTTACTAGGGGGCGAAGAGACCCAGTACTTC,CASSLLGGEETQYF
TRBV29-1,-,TRBJ2-7,-,TGCAGCGTCCGTTCCTTGGAGAGCTCCTACGAGCAGTACTTC,CSVRSLESSYEQYF
TRBV7-2,-,TRBJ2-5,TRBD2,TGTGCCAGCAGCCAAGGCGTTGGGCTAGCGGCGTCCACCCAGTACTTC,CASSQGVGLAASTQYF
TRBV7-2,-,TRBJ1-2,TRBD1,TGTGCCAGCAGCTTGCGGGGCCAGGGGGGAGCTAACTATGGCTACACCTTC,CASSLRGQGGANYGYTF
TRBV27,-,TRBJ2-7,TRBD1,TGTGCCAGCAGTTTATCGCCGGGACAGGCCCTTCGCGAGCAGTACTTC,CASSLSPGQALREQYF
TRBV19,-,TRBJ2-3,TRBD2,TGTGCCAGTAGTATGTCCGCGGGAGGTCTCTCAGATACGCAGTATTTT,CASSMSAGGLSDTQYF
TRBV7-6,-,TRBJ2-3,TRBD2,TGTGCCAGCAGCTTAGGGGGCAGCGGGGGTACAGATACGCAGTATTTT,CASSLGGSGGTDTQYF
TRBV5-6,once,TRBJ2-5,-,TGTGCCAGCAGCTTGGCCACGGGAGAAAGGGAAGAGACCCAGTACTTC,CASSLATGEREETQYF
TRBV5-5,few,TRBJ1-1,TRBD1,TGTGCCAGCAGCCTAGGACAGGGCTTGGGCACTGAAGCTTTCTTT,CASSLGQGLGTEAFF